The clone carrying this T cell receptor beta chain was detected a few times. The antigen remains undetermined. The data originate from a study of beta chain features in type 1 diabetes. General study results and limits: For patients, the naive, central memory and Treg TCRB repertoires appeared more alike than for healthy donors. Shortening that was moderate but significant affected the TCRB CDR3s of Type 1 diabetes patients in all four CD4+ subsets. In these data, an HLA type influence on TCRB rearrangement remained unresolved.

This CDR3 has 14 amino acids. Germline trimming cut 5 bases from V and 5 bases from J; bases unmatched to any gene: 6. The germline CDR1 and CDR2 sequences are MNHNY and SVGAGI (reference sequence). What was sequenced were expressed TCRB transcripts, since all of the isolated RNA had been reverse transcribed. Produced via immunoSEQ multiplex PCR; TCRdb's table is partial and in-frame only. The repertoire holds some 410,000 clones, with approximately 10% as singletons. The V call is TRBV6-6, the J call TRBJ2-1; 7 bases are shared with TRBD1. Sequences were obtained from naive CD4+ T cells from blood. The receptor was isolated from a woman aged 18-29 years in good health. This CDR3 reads CASSPRTGNNEQFF. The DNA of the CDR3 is TGTGCCAGCAGTCCCCGGACAGGAAACAATGAGCAGTTCTTC.